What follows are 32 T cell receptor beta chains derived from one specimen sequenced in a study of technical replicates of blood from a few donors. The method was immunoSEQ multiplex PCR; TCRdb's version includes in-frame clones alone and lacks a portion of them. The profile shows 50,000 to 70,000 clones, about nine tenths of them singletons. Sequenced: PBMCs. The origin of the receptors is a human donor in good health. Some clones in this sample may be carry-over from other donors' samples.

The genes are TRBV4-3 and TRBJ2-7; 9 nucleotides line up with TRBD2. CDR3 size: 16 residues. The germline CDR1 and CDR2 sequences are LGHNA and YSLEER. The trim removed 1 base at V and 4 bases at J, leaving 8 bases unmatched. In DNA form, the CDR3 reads TGCGCCAGCAGCCAAGTTGTTAGCGGGAGTAAGTACGAGCAGTACTTC. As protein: CASSQVVSGSKYEQYF.

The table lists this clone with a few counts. The CDR3 here is CASSHRDRNTEAFF. CDR3 nucleotides: TGCGCCAGCAGCCACCGGGACAGGAACACTGAAGCTTTCTTT. This chain links TRBV5-1 with TRBJ1-1; 7 nucleotides match TRBD1. The germline V gene has CDR1 SGHRS and CDR2 YFSETQ. This CDR3 contains 14 residues. Losses at the gene ends were 4 bases for V and 1 base for J; bases not matched to a gene: 4.

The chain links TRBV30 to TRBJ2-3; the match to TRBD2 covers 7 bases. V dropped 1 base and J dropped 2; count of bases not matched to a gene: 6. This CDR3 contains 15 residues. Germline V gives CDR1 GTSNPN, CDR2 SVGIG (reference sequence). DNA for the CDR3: TGTGCCTGGAGTGGGGAGGGCCCTAACACAGATACGCAGTATTTT. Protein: CAWSGEGPNTDTQYF.

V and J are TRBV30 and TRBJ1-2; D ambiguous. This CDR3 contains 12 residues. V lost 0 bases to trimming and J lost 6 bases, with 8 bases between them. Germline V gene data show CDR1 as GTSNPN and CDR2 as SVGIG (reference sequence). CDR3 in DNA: TGTGCCTGGAGTGTGGGCAATAATGGCTACACCTTC. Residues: CAWSVGNNGYTF.

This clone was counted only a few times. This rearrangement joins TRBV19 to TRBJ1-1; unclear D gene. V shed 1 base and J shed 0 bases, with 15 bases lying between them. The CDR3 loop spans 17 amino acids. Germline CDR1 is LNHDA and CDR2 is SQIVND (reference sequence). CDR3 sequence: CASSIGIQSLVNTEAFF. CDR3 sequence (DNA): TGTGCCAGTAGTATAGGTATACAGTCACTGGTGAACACTGAAGCTTTCTTT.

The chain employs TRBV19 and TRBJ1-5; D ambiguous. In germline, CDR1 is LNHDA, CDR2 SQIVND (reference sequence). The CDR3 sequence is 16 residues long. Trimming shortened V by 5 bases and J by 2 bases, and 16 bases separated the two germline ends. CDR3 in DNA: TGTGCCAGTAGTCCAGCCGGGGATTTGGGCAATCAGCCCCAGCATTTT. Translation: CASSPAGDLGNQPQHF.

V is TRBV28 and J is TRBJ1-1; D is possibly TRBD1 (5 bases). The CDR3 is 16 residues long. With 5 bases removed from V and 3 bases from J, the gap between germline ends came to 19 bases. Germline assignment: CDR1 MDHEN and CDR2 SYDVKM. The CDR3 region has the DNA TGTGCCAGCAGTCCCATCGTTGGGGGGATGGACACTGAAGCTTTCTTT. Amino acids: CASSPIVGGMDTEAFF. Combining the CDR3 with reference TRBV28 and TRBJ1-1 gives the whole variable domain DVKVTQSSRYLVKRTGEKVFLECVQDMDHENMFWYRQDPGLGLRLIYFSYDVKMKEKGDIPEGYSVSREKKERFSLILESASTNQTSMYLCASSPIVGGMDTEAFFGQGTRLTVV.

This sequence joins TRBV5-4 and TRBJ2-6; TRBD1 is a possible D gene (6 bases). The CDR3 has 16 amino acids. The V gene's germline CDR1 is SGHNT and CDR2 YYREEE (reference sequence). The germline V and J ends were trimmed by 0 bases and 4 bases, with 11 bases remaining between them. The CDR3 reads CASSLEWGTGANVLTF. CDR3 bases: TGTGCCAGCAGCTTGGAGTGGGGGACAGGGGCCAACGTCCTGACTTTC.

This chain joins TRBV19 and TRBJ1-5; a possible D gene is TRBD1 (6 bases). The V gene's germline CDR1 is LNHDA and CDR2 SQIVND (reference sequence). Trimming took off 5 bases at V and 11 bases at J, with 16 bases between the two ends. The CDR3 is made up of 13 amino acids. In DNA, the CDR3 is TGTGCCAGTAGTGTCACAGGGCCCTTGGCCCAGCATTTT. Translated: CASSVTGPLAQHF.

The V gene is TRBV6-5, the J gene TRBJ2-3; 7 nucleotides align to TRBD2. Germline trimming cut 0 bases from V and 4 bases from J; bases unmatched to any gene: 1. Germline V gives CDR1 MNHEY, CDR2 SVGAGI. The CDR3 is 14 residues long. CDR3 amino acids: CASSYSAGADTQYF. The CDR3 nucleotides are TGTGCCAGCAGTTACTCGGCGGGGGCAGATACGCAGTATTTT.

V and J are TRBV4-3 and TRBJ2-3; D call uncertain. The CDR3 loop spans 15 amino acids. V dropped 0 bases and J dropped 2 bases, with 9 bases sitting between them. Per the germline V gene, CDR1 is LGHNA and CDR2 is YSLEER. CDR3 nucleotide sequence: TGCGCCAGCAGCCAAGATGTTGTCAACACAGATACGCAGTATTTT. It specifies CASSQDVVNTDTQYF.

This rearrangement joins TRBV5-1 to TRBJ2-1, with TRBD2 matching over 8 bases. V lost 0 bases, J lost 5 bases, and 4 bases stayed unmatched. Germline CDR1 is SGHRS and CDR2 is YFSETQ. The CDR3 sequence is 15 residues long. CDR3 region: CASSLGLAGHNEQFF. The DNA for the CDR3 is TGCGCCAGCAGCTTGGGGCTAGCGGGTCACAATGAGCAGTTCTTC.

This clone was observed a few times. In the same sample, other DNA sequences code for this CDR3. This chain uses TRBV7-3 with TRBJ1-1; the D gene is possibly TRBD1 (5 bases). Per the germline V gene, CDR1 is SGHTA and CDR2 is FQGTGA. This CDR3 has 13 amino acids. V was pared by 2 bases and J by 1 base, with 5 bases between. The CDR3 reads CASSLDRNTEAFF. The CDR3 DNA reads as TGTGCCAGCAGCTTAGACAGGAACACTGAAGCTTTCTTT.

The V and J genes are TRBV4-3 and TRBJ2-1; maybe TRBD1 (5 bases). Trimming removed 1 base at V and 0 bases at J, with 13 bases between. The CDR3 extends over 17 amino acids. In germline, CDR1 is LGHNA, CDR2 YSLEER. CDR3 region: CASSQGGRASSYNEQFF. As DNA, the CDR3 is TGCGCCAGCAGCCAAGGGGGCCGGGCGAGCTCCTACAATGAGCAGTTCTTC.

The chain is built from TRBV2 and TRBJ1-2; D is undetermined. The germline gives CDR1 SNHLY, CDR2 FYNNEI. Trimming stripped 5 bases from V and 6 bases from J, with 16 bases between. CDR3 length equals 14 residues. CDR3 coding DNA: TGTGCCAGCAGTTATATAGCCGGGATCGATGGCTACACCTTC. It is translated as CASSYIAGIDGYTF.

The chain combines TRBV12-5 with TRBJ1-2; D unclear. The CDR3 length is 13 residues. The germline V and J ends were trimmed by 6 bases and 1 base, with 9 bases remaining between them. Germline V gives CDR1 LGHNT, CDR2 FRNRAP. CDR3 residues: CASGREFNYGYTF. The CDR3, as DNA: TGTGCTAGTGGGCGGGAATTTAACTATGGCTACACCTTC.

The CDR3 DNA sequence: TGTGCCAGCAGCTTAGTCACTCTGAACACTGAAGCTTTCTTT. This gives the protein CASSLVTLNTEAFF. This rearrangement joins TRBV7-2 to TRBJ1-1; D is undetermined. Trimming removed 1 base at V and 0 bases at J, with 6 bases between. The CDR3 length is 14 residues. From germline, CDR1 is SGHTA and CDR2 FQGNSA.

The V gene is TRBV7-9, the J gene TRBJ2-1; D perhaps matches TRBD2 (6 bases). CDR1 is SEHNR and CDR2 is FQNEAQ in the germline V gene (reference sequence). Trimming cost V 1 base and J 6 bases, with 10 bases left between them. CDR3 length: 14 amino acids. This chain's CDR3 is CASSLGAGSNEQFF. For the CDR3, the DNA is TGTGCCAGCAGCTTAGGTGCCGGGAGCAATGAGCAGTTCTTC. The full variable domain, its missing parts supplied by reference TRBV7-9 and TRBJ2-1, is DTGVSQNPRHKITKRGQNVTFRCDPISEHNRLYWYRQTLGQGPEFLTYFQNEAQLEKSRLLSDRFSAERPKGSFSTLEIQRTEQGDSAMYLCASSLGAGSNEQFFGPGTRLTVL.

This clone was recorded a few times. The DNA of the CDR3 is TGCAGCGCTCGACAGGCACGGGAGACCCAGTACTTC. Amino acids: CSARQARETQYF. The rearrangement joins TRBV29-1 to TRBJ2-5, with D perhaps matching TRBD1 (6 bases). The CDR3 is 12 residues long. CDR1 and CDR2 (germline): SQVTM, ANQGSEA. The germline V and J ends were trimmed by 7 bases and 5 bases, with 14 bases remaining between them.

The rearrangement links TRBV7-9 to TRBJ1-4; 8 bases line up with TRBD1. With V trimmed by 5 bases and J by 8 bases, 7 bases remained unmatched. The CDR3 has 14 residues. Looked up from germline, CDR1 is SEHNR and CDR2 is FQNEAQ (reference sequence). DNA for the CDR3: TGTGCCAGCAGCGTGACAGGGGATTCCGAAAAACTGTTTTTT. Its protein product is CASSVTGDSEKLFF.

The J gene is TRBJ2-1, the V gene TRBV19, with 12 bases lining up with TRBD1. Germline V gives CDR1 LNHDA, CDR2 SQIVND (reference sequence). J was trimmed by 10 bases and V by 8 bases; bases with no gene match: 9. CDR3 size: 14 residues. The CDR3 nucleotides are TGTGCCAGTTCCGGGACAGGGGGCCGGCGGGAGCAGTTCTTC. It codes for CASSGTGGRREQFF.

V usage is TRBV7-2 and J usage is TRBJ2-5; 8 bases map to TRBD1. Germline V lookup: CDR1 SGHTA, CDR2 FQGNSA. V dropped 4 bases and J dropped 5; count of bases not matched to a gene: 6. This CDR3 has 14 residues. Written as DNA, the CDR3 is TGTGCCAGCAGCTACGACAGGGGAAGGGAGACCCAGTACTTC. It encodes CASSYDRGRETQYF.

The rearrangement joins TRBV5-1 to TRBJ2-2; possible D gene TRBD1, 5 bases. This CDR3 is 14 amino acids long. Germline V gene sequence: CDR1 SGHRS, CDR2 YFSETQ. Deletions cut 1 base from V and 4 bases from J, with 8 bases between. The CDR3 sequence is CASSLQGGTGELFF. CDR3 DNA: TGCGCCAGCAGCTTGCAGGGCGGCACCGGGGAGCTGTTTTTT.

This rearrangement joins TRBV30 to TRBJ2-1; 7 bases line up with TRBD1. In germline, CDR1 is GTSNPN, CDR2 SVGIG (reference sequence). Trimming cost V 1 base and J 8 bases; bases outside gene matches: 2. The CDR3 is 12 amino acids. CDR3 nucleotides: TGTGCCTGGAGTGGAGGGGGCGATGAGCAGTTCTTC. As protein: CAWSGGGDEQFF.

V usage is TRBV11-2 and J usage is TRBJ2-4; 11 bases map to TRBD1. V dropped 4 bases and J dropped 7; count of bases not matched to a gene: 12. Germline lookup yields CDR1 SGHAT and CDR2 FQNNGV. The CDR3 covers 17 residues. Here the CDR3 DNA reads TGTGCCAGCAGCTCGCTCGGACAGGGGGCGCCCCGGAACATTCAGTACTTC. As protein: CASSSLGQGAPRNIQYF.

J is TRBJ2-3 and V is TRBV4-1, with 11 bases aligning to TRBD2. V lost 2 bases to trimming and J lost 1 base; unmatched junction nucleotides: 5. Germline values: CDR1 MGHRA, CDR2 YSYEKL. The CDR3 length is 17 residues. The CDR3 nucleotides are TGCGCCAGCAGCCAAACTAGCGGGGGATTGGGCACAGATACGCAGTATTTT. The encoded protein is CASSQTSGGLGTDTQYF.

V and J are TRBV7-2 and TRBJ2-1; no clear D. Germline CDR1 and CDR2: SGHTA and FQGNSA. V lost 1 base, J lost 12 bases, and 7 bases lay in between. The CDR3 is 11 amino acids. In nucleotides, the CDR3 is TGTGCCAGCAGCTTAGGCGGAGTGCAGTTCTTC. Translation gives CASSLGGVQFF.

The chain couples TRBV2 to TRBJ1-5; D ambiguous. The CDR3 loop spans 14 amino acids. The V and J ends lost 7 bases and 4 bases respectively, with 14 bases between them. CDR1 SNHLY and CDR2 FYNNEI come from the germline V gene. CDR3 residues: CASTSVGRNQPQHF. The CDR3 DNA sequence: TGTGCCAGCACGTCTGTGGGGAGGAATCAGCCCCAGCATTTT.

The CDR3 DNA follows: TGTGCCAGCAGTCAGGAATACGAGCAGTACTTC. This sequence encodes CASSQEYEQYF. This sequence joins TRBV6-6 and TRBJ2-7; D is unclear. The CDR3 sequence is 11 residues long. Trimming cost V 5 bases and J 4 bases, with 6 bases left between them. The germline V gene encodes CDR1 MNHNY and CDR2 SVGAGI (reference sequence).

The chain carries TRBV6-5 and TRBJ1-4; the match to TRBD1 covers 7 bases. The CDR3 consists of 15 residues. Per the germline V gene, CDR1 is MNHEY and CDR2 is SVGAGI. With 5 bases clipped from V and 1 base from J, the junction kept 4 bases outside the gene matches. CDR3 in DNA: TGTGCCAGCAGTCCCGACAGGGTAACTAATGAAAAACTGTTTTTT. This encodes CASSPDRVTNEKLFF.

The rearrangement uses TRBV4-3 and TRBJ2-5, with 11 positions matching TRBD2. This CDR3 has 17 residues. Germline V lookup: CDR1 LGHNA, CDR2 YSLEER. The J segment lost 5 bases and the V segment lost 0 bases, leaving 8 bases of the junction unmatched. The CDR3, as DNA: TGCGCCAGCAGCCAAGACAGCGGTAGCGGGAGGGCCGAGACCCAGTACTTC. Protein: CASSQDSGSGRAETQYF.

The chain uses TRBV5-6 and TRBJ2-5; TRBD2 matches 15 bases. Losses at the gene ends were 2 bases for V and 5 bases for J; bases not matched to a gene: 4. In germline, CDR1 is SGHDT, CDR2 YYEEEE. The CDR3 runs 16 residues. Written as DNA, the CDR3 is TGTGCCAGCAGCTTAGGACTAGCGGGGGGGTTGGAGACCCAGTACTTC. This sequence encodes CASSLGLAGGLETQYF.